Reported below is one T cell receptor beta chain. The clone's antigen remains unknown. Per-nucleotide qualities are absent, and no much larger clonotype sits a single base away. The entry originates in a study of T cell changes during pregnancy in multiple sclerosis (dated by TCRdb to between 2018 and 2021). As for the study more broadly: The study examined how the T cell repertoire changed over the course of pregnancy in women with multiple sclerosis.

The library was prepared using the immunoSEQ multiplex PCR assay. TCRdb took this table from immuneACCESS and kept in-frame rearrangements with V and J called. Such tables lack part of the clones; where checked against another copy, unresolved V genes explain under half of the gap, and the rest is unexplained. The sample profile shows approximately 84,000 clones; roughly 93% of them were found once. The top ten constitute approximately 2.4% of the sample. V is pared back by 1 base and J by 7 bases, with 15 bases lying between the germline termini. The CDR3 runs 14 residues from the cysteine to the phenylalanine. The only DNA kept is the CDR3, 42 bases in frame from the first base. CDR1 and CDR2 were assigned from the germline V gene as SGHRS and YFSETQ.

This specimen consisted of peripheral blood, obtained in the third trimester of pregnancy. The chain is made from TRBV5-1 and TRBJ2-7; a weak D assignment points to TRBD1 (5 bases agree). The sequence was collected from a female donor with multiple sclerosis, enrolled in a pregnancy study. CDR3 sequence: CASSLRTPKGEQYF. The nucleotides are TGCGCCAGCAGCTTGAGGACCCCTAAGGGGGAGCAGTACTTC.